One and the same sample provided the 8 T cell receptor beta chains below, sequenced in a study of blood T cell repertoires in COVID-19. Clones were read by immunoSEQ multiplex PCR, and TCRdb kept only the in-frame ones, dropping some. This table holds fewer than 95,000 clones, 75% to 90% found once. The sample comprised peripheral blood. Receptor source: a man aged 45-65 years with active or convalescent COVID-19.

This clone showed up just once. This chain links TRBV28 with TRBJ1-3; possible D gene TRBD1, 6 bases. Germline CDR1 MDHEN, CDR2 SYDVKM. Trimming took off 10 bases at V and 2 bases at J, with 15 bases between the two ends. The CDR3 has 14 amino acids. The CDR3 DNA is TGTGCCACCCGTATTGGGGGCGCTGGAAACACCATATATTTT. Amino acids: CATRIGGAGNTIYF.

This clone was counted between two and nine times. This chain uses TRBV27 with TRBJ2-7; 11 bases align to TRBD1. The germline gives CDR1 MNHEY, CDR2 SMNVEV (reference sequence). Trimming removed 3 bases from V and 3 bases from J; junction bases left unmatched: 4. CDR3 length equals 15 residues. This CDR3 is CASSFRDRGVYEQYF. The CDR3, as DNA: TGTGCCAGCAGTTTTAGGGACAGGGGGGTCTACGAGCAGTACTTC.

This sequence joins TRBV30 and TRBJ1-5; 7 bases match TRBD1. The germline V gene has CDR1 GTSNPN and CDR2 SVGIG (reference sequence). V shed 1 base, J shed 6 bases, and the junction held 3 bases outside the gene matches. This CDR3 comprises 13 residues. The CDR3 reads CAWSAQGSQPQHF. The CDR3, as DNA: TGTGCCTGGAGTGCACAGGGGAGTCAGCCCCAGCATTTT.

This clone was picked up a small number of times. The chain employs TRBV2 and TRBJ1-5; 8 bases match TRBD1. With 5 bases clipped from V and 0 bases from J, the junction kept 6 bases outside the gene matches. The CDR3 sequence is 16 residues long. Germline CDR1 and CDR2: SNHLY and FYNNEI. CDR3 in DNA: TGTGCCAGCAGTCGGGACAGGAGTACTAGCAATCAGCCCCAGCATTTT. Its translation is CASSRDRSTSNQPQHF.

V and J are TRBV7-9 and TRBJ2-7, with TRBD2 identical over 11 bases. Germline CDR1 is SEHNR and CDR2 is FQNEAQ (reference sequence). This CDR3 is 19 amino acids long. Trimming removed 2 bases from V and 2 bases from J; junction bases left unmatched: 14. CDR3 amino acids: CASSLPTGLLAGDPYEQYF. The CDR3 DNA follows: TGTGCCAGCAGCTTACCCACAGGATTACTAGCGGGGGACCCCTACGAGCAGTACTTC. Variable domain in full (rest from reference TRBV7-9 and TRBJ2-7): DTGVSQNPRHKITKRGQNVTFRCDPISEHNRLYWYRQTLGQGPEFLTYFQNEAQLEKSRLLSDRFSAERPKGSFSTLEIQRTEQGDSAMYLCASSLPTGLLAGDPYEQYFGPGTRLTVT.

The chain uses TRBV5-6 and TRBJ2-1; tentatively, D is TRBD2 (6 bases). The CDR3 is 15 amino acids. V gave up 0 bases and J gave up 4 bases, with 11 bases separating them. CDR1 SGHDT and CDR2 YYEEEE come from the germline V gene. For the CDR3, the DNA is TGTGCCAGCAGCTTGGGACTAGGCGTTTACAATGAGCAGTTCTTC. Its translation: CASSLGLGVYNEQFF.

The DNA for the CDR3 is TGTGCCAGCAGCTCCCCGGCGCGGGGGGGCACAGATACGCAGTATTTT. This sequence encodes CASSSPARGGTDTQYF. V gene TRBV5-4 combines with J gene TRBJ2-3, with 8 bases that match TRBD2. Germline loops: CDR1 SGHNT, CDR2 YYREEE (reference sequence). The CDR3 consists of 16 residues. The J segment lost 1 base and the V segment lost 3 bases, leaving 7 bases of the junction unmatched.

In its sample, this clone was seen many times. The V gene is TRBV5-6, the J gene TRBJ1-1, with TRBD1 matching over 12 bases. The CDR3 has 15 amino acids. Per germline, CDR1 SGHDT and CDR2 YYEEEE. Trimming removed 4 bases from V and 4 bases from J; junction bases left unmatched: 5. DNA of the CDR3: TGTGCCAGCAGCGGAGGGACAGGGGGCCCCACTGAAGCTTTCTTT. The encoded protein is CASSGGTGGPTEAFF.